These T cell receptor beta chains were read from a single sample in a study of control samples from healthy donors and cancer patients. The data were produced by immunoSEQ multiplex PCR, yet TCRdb's version contains in-frame clones alone and is incomplete. The sample consists of about 100,000 clones, 87% of them appearing once. Source material: blood. These receptors were obtained from a woman aged 45-60 years in good health. CDR3s include the opening cysteine and the closing phenylalanine or tryptophan. Each record gives: J gene, D gene, V gene, clone size, CDR3 DNA, CDR3 protein. The D gene is left open where the match is weak. Some rows mark clone size as missing; the rest say once, few, many or name a class of expanded clone.

TRBJ2-1 | - | TRBV5-6 | - | TGTGCCAGCAGCTCCCCGCAGGGCATAGACAATGAGCAGTTCTTC | CASSSPQGIDNEQFF
TRBJ1-1 | TRBD1 | TRBV7-9 | - | TGTGCCAGCAGCTCCCAGGGGGGGCACACTGAAGCTTTCTTT | CASSSQGGHTEAFF
TRBJ1-5 | - | TRBV6-5 | - | TGTGCCAGCAGCCCACAGGGTTATAGCAATCAGCCCCAGCATTTT | CASSPQGYSNQPQHF
TRBJ1-5 | - | TRBV19 | - | TGTGCCAGTGAGTCGGGGCACGCCCTTGAAATCCCCCAGCATTTT | CASESGHALEIPQHF
TRBJ2-1 | - | TRBV9 | - | TGTGCCAGCAGCCTTGATACGAATGAGCAGTTCTTC | CASSLDTNEQFF
TRBJ2-1 | TRBD1 | TRBV7-8 | - | TGTGCCAGCAGCTTGCGACAGGGGCTCAATGAGCAGTTCTTC | CASSLRQGLNEQFF
TRBJ2-5 | TRBD1 | TRBV6-6 | - | TGTGCCAGCACCATATCCGGGACAGGGTACGAGACCCAGTACTTC | CASTISGTGYETQYF
TRBJ2-3 | - | TRBV11-3 | - | TGTGCCAGCAGCTTAGACCCTCCCCCAGATACGCAGTATTTT | CASSLDPPPDTQYF
TRBJ1-2 | - | TRBV2 | few | TGTGCCAGTGGACAGAGCCCTAACTATGGCTACACCTTC | CASGQSPNYGYTF
TRBJ2-5 | - | TRBV14 | - | TGTGCCAGCAGCCAAGGGCAGACTGGAGGGGAGACCCAGTACTTC | CASSQGQTGGETQYF
TRBJ2-2 | - | TRBV19 | - | TGTGCCAGTAGTATAGTGGGGGCAAGCGGGGAGCTGTTTTTT | CASSIVGASGELFF
TRBJ2-1 | TRBD2 | TRBV19 | - | TGTGCCAGTAGTAACCCCCTCGCGGGGGACTCCTACAATGAGCAGTTCTTC | CASSNPLAGDSYNEQFF
TRBJ1-1 | TRBD1 | TRBV12-3/TRBV12-4 | - | TGTGCCAGCATTTTTACAGGGGGCACTGAAGCTTTCTTT | CASIFTGGTEAFF
TRBJ1-2 | TRBD1 | TRBV2 | - | TGTGCCAGTCAGACAGGGGATGGGATGTTGGGAGGCTACACCTTC | CASQTGDGMLGGYTF
TRBJ2-7 | TRBD1 | TRBV11-2 | - | TGTGCCAGCAGCTTAGAACGCTGGTTGACAGGGGTCTCCTACGAGCAGTACTTC | CASSLERWLTGVSYEQYF
TRBJ2-3 | TRBD2 | TRBV10-1 | - | TGCGCCAGCAGTTTTAGCGGGGGGGCCGGCGATACGCAGTATTTT | CASSFSGGAGDTQYF
TRBJ1-1 | - | TRBV6-2/TRBV6-3 | few | TGTGCCAGCAGTTACTTAGGGGATACTGAAGCTTTCTTT | CASSYLGDTEAFF
TRBJ2-5 | - | TRBV24-1 | - | TGTGCCACCAGCCTGCCGGACAGCAAAGAGACCCAGTACTTC | CATSLPDSKETQYF
TRBJ2-1 | - | TRBV3-1/TRBV3-2 | - | TGTGCCAGCAGCCTAACTAGTCCGGAAGTTGAGCAGTTCTTC | CASSLTSPEVEQFF
TRBJ2-3 | - | TRBV7-2 | - | TGTGCCAGCAGCTTAGTGATATTATCGGGCCAGGGTCGAACAGATACGCAGTATTTT | CASSLVILSGQGRTDTQYF
TRBJ1-5 | - | TRBV4-3 | - | TGCGCCAGCAGCCAAGATGCGGCAGGGAGAGAGCCCCAGCATTTT | CASSQDAAGREPQHF
TRBJ1-5 | TRBD1 | TRBV30 | - | TGTGCCTGGACACAGGGGAACAATCAGCCCCAGCATTTT | CAWTQGNNQPQHF
TRBJ1-4 | - | TRBV5-4 | - | TGTGCCAGCAGCTTGACTTCCTGGGGAGAGGAAGAAAAACTGTTTTTT | CASSLTSWGEEEKLFF
TRBJ2-2 | TRBD1 | TRBV9 | - | TGTGCCAGCAGCGCCTCCGGGACAGGGGGAGGGGAGCTGTTTTTT | CASSASGTGGGELFF
TRBJ1-6 | - | TRBV15 | - | TGTGCCACCAGCAGGTCAACGGGGCAGAACTTAAATTCACCCCTCCACTTT | CATSRSTGQNLNSPLHF
TRBJ1-6 | - | TRBV7-3 | once | TGTGCCAGCAGCCCTGGGGCAAATTCACCCCTCCACTTT | CASSPGANSPLHF
TRBJ1-4 | - | TRBV4-3 | - | TGCGCCAGCAGCCCGGGGACCGGGACCCTCAGCGAAAAACTGTTTTTT | CASSPGTGTLSEKLFF
TRBJ2-6 | TRBD1 | TRBV4-1 | - | TGCGCCAGCAGCCAACGACCCGACAGGGCATCTGGGGCCAACGTCCTGACTTTC | CASSQRPDRASGANVLTF
TRBJ2-6 | - | TRBV19 | - | TGTGCCACCTCACAAGGTACCTCTGGGGCCAACGTCCTGACTTTC | CATSQGTSGANVLTF
TRBJ1-1 | - | TRBV7-3 | once | TGTGCCAGCAGCCCGGACGGTTTGAACACTGAAGCTTTCTTT | CASSPDGLNTEAFF
TRBJ2-7 | - | TRBV11-2 | - | TGTGCCAGCAGCTTAGCTGACGGGGGTTACGAGCAGTACTTC | CASSLADGGYEQYF
TRBJ1-3 | - | TRBV7-8 | once | TGTGCCAGCAGCCCTAGCCCGCCGAACTCTGGAAACACCATATATTTT | CASSPSPPNSGNTIYF
TRBJ2-3 | - | TRBV19 | - | TGTGCCAGTAGTAACCAGTATACGCAGTATTTT | CASSNQYTQYF
TRBJ2-2 | - | TRBV4-1 | - | TGCGCCAGCAGCCAAGATCCCCGGGGGGCCACTCACGGGGAGCTGTTTTTT | CASSQDPRGATHGELFF
TRBJ1-1 | - | TRBV5-6 | - | TGTGCCAGCAGCTTGGCCCCAGGGTCGAGCATGAACACTGAAGCTTTCTTT | CASSLAPGSSMNTEAFF
TRBJ2-2 | - | TRBV9 | - | TGTGCCAGCGAGTCGGGTTCGAACACCGGGGAGCTGTTTTTT | CASESGSNTGELFF
TRBJ1-1 | - | TRBV3-1/TRBV3-2 | - | TGTGCCAGCAGCCAAGATGTGCGGCCCGGAGCTCCTTTCTTT | CASSQDVRPGAPFF
TRBJ2-3 | TRBD2 | TRBV7-8 | once | TGTGCCAGCAGCTTTCGACTAGCGGCCCTCACAGATACGCAGTATTTT | CASSFRLAALTDTQYF
TRBJ1-5 | TRBD1 | TRBV3-1/TRBV3-2 | - | TGTGCCAGCAGCCCCTGGACAGGGAATCATCAGCCCCAGCATTTT | CASSPWTGNHQPQHF
TRBJ2-4 | TRBD2 | TRBV4-3 | - | TGCGCCAGCAGCCAAGTCGGACTAGCGGACGCCAAAAACATTCAGTACTTC | CASSQVGLADAKNIQYF
TRBJ1-1 | - | TRBV18 | - | TGTGCCAGCTCACGGAAGCGAGACAGAGGGGGCACTGAAGCTTTCTTT | CASSRKRDRGGTEAFF
TRBJ1-5 | - | TRBV30 | - | TGTGCCCTGTCGGCGCACCCCAATCAGCCCCAGCATTTT | CALSAHPNQPQHF
TRBJ1-2 | - | TRBV3-1/TRBV3-2 | few | TGTGCCAGCAGCCCCTCCTCTCGACGGACCTCTAGCTATGGCTACACCTTC | CASSPSSRRTSSYGYTF
TRBJ1-3 | - | TRBV5-4 | - | TGTGCCAGCAGCGGGAACTGGGCCTCTGGAAACACCATATATTTT | CASSGNWASGNTIYF
TRBJ2-2 | TRBD2 | TRBV5-1 | few | TGCGCCAGCAGCGTGACTAGCGGGACGAACACCGGGGAGCTGTTTTTT | CASSVTSGTNTGELFF
TRBJ2-1 | - | TRBV6-1 | - | TGTGCCAGCAGTGCCCCGAAGGAGAGGAGACATAGGAATGAGCAGTTCTTC | CASSAPKERRHRNEQFF
TRBJ1-5 | - | TRBV30 | - | TGTGCCTGGAGTGAGACAGGTCGTCAGCCCCAGCATTTT | CAWSETGRQPQHF
TRBJ1-3 | - | TRBV6-5 | few | TGTGCCAGCAGTTACGACACGTGGGCAAACACCATATATTTT | CASSYDTWANTIYF
TRBJ2-3 | - | TRBV5-4 | - | TGTGCCAGCAGCCGAAAGGGTACTCAGGGCCAAATCGCAGATACGCAGTATTTT | CASSRKGTQGQIADTQYF